This T cell receptor beta chain is from a study of T cell clusters in autoimmune cytopenias (dated by TCRdb to the late 2010s). Regarding the complete study: The median TRB sequencing depth was 50,000 to 60,000 reads per sample, and the median number of distinct TRB clonotypes was a few thousand per sample. TRB and IGH repertoires from peripheral blood were sequenced in autoimmune cytopenia patients at active disease and during treatment follow-up, with healthy, CLL and autoimmune hepatitis controls included alongside. The goal of the study was to find out whether patients with autoimmune cytopenia have a disease-specific immune repertoire signature that could be used as a blood-based biomarker. Paper-wide results and their limitations: The T cell clusters were defined only in silico, and the functional role of the clusters was left to be validated experimentally. TRB repertoire shifts, with less even repertoires observed in secondary cytopenia and CLL, were mostly attributed to lymphoma bias rather than autoimmunity. Approximately 3-fold more exclusive TRB clusters were observed in healthy donors than in active autoimmune hepatitis patients, consistent with an autoimmunity-wide signature. In the comparison of secondary cytopenia with CLL, the cluster-lack signature was not observed, apparently because the dominant lymphoma-associated repertoire masked the signature. A lack of physiological T cell clusters in primary autoimmune cytopenia patients was suggested by GLIPH, as 51 clusters were found to be exclusive to healthy donors versus 17 exclusive to patients.

Per sample, 250 ng of peripheral blood genomic DNA, approximately 40,000 genome equivalents, was used for TRB amplification. Going by frequency, this clonotype is medium-sized (0.01 to 0.1%); no count is logged. No cognate antigen has been identified for it. TRB rearrangements were amplified by multiplex PCR following a touch-down protocol, with the TRB-A and TRB-B primer pools mixed in one tube. Two consecutive PCR reactions with Phusion HS II polymerase added Illumina adapters and sample indices to the amplicons. The amplicons were gel-purified using the NucleoSpin Gel and PCR Clean-up kit, after which quantification was performed by Qubit and quality was checked on an Agilent 2100 Bioanalyzer. Libraries were sequenced on an Illumina MiSeq using 600-cycle, single-indexed, paired-end runs. Per the authors' processing: TRB reads were aligned and assembled with MiXCR version 2.1.12 using the default MiXCR reference library. A clone was defined by each unique CDR3 nucleotide sequence, and analysis was restricted to productive sequences with at least two reads. To assess repertoire diversity, an R script computed alpha-parameterized diversity profiles (alpha 0 to 5), which included the Shannon (alpha 1) and Simpson (alpha 2) indices. The tcR package was used to compute combinatorial TRB VJ usage, and cohorts were compared on this usage by principal component analysis with ade4. GLIPH was used to cluster TCRbeta CDR3s in pairs of cohorts matched for age and read depth, and a Wilcoxon test was used to compare cluster frequencies. Reprocessed by TCRdb, the reads give a single entry per CDR3 protein sequence, without DNA. These V and J calls are TCRdb output, not the study's own analysis. The sample's table covers about 2,700 distinct CDR3 sequences. Together, the top ten hold 35% of the sample.

Sequencing was performed on peripheral blood. The TCR originated in a human donor with an autoimmune cytopenia, with autoimmune hepatitis or in good health (not recorded which).

The CDR3 here reads CASSLGISYEQYF. The chain joins TRBV27 to TRBJ2-7. Sequences MNHEY (CDR1) and SMNVEV (CDR2) are obtained from the germline V gene (reference sequence). Counted from cysteine to phenylalanine, this CDR3 has 13 amino acids. No DNA accompanies this entry.